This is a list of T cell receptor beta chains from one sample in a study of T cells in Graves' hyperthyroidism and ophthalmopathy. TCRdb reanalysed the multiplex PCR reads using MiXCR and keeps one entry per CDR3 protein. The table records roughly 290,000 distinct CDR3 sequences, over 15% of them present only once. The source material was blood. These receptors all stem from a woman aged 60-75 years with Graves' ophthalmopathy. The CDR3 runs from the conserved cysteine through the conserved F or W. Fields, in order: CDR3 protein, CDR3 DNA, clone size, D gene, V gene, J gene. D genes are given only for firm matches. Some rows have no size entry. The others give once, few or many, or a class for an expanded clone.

cdr3_aa: CASSLYGETGNTIYF; cdr3_nt: TGTGCCAGCAGCTTATATGGGGAAACTGGAAACACCATATATTTT; clone_size: many; d_call: -; v_call: TRBV7-2; j_call: TRBJ1-3
cdr3_aa: CASSHWRSNTEAFF; cdr3_nt: TGTGCCAGCAGCCATTGGCGATCGAACACTGAAGCTTTCTTT; clone_size: -; d_call: -; v_call: TRBV3-1; j_call: TRBJ1-1
cdr3_aa: CASREWGQGPDTQYF; cdr3_nt: TGTGCCAGCAGAGAATGGGGACAGGGGCCAGATACGCAGTATTTT; clone_size: once; d_call: TRBD1; v_call: TRBV2; j_call: TRBJ2-3
cdr3_aa: CSASRQGLAETQYF; cdr3_nt: TGCAGTGCTAGCCGCCAAGGGCTCGCGGAGACCCAGTACTTC; clone_size: many; d_call: -; v_call: TRBV20-1; j_call: TRBJ2-5
cdr3_aa: CSARTGTVVYNEQFF; cdr3_nt: TGCAGTGCTAGAACCGGGACAGTCGTATACAATGAGCAGTTCTTC; clone_size: many; d_call: TRBD1; v_call: TRBV20-1; j_call: TRBJ2-1
cdr3_aa: CASSSYGTGLDEQFF; cdr3_nt: TGTGCCAGCAGCTCCTACGGGACAGGGCTGGATGAGCAGTTCTTC; clone_size: many; d_call: TRBD1; v_call: TRBV12-3/TRBV12-4; j_call: TRBJ2-1
cdr3_aa: CASSFADGVEQFF; cdr3_nt: TGTGCCAGCAGTTTCGCCGACGGGGTTGAGCAGTTCTTC; clone_size: -; d_call: -; v_call: TRBV28; j_call: TRBJ2-1
cdr3_aa: CASSEDLIQYEQYF; cdr3_nt: TGTGCCAGCAGTGAAGACCTTATACAGTACGAGCAGTACTTC; clone_size: many; d_call: -; v_call: TRBV2; j_call: TRBJ2-7
cdr3_aa: CAILLGVDYNEQFF; cdr3_nt: TGTGCCATCCTCTTAGGAGTGGACTACAATGAGCAGTTCTTC; clone_size: many; d_call: -; v_call: TRBV6-1; j_call: TRBJ2-1
cdr3_aa: CASSLWRGMNTEAFF; cdr3_nt: TGTGCCAGCAGTTTATGGCGGGGAATGAACACTGAAGCTTTCTTT; clone_size: few; d_call: -; v_call: TRBV27; j_call: TRBJ1-1
cdr3_aa: CASSSWGVAGGTDTQYF; cdr3_nt: TGTGCCAGCAGTTCTTGGGGGGTAGCGGGCGGGACAGATACGCAGTATTTT; clone_size: many; d_call: TRBD2; v_call: TRBV12-3/TRBV12-4; j_call: TRBJ2-3
cdr3_aa: CASSYLSRHTDTQYF; cdr3_nt: TGTGCCAGCAGTTACCTTAGCAGACACACAGATACGCAGTATTTT; clone_size: many; d_call: -; v_call: TRBV6-2/TRBV6-3; j_call: TRBJ2-3
cdr3_aa: CASSQYLQAGLSTDTQYF; cdr3_nt: TGTGCCAGCAGCCAATATCTTCAGGCGGGACTTAGCACAGATACGCAGTATTTT; clone_size: many; d_call: -; v_call: TRBV3-1; j_call: TRBJ2-3
cdr3_aa: CASRPITGLYGYTF; cdr3_nt: TGTGCCAGCAGGCCAATAACAGGGCTGTATGGCTACACCTTC; clone_size: -; d_call: -; v_call: TRBV27; j_call: TRBJ1-2
cdr3_aa: CASEVYRVDHLNTEAFF; cdr3_nt: TGTGCTAGTGAGGTCTATAGGGTCGACCACTTGAACACTGAAGCTTTCTTT; clone_size: many; d_call: -; v_call: TRBV12-5; j_call: TRBJ1-1
cdr3_aa: CASSLSTASYEQYF; cdr3_nt: TGTGCCAGCAGTTTATCAACAGCCTCCTACGAGCAGTACTTC; clone_size: many; d_call: -; v_call: TRBV27; j_call: TRBJ2-7
cdr3_aa: CASSLQVGDEQFF; cdr3_nt: TGTGCCAGCAGCTTGCAGGTGGGGGATGAGCAGTTCTTC; clone_size: -; d_call: -; v_call: TRBV5-4; j_call: TRBJ2-1
cdr3_aa: CASSLDRVSSYNEQFF; cdr3_nt: TGTGCCAGCAGCTTAGATCGGGTGAGCTCCTACAATGAGCAGTTCTTC; clone_size: many; d_call: -; v_call: TRBV11-2; j_call: TRBJ2-1
cdr3_aa: CASMGQQGDTQYF; cdr3_nt: TGTGCCAGCATGGGGCAGCAAGGAGATACGCAGTATTTT; clone_size: many; d_call: -; v_call: TRBV28; j_call: TRBJ2-3
cdr3_aa: CASSAGTDNQPQHF; cdr3_nt: TGTGCCAGCAGCGCCGGGACAGACAATCAGCCCCAGCATTTT; clone_size: few; d_call: TRBD1; v_call: TRBV5-4; j_call: TRBJ1-5
cdr3_aa: CASSPEGRHNEQFF; cdr3_nt: TGCGCCAGCAGCCCCGAGGGGAGACACAATGAGCAGTTCTTC; clone_size: few; d_call: -; v_call: TRBV5-1; j_call: TRBJ2-1
cdr3_aa: CASSLVGTVNTGELFF; cdr3_nt: TGTGCCAGCAGCTTAGTTGGGACGGTGAACACCGGGGAGCTGTTTTTT; clone_size: -; d_call: -; v_call: TRBV7-9; j_call: TRBJ2-2
cdr3_aa: CATSAAGGPGETQYF; cdr3_nt: TGTGCCACCAGTGCGGCGGGGGGGCCAGGAGAGACCCAGTACTTC; clone_size: -; d_call: TRBD2; v_call: TRBV24-1; j_call: TRBJ2-5
cdr3_aa: CASSWRLIGPEAFF; cdr3_nt: TGTGCCAGCAGCTGGAGACTCATAGGGCCTGAAGCTTTCTTT; clone_size: many; d_call: -; v_call: TRBV7-9; j_call: TRBJ1-1
cdr3_aa: CASSLETPAYNEQFF; cdr3_nt: TGTGCCAGCAGCTTGGAGACGCCAGCTTACAATGAGCAGTTCTTC; clone_size: -; d_call: -; v_call: TRBV5-4; j_call: TRBJ2-1
cdr3_aa: CASSPSGQEQFF; cdr3_nt: TGTGCCAGCAGCCCGTCCGGACAAGAGCAGTTCTTC; clone_size: many; d_call: -; v_call: TRBV5-6; j_call: TRBJ2-1
cdr3_aa: CASSLMGRETQYF; cdr3_nt: TGTGCCAGCAGCTTGATGGGACGAGAGACCCAGTACTTC; clone_size: many; d_call: -; v_call: TRBV7-2; j_call: TRBJ2-5
cdr3_aa: CASSYLSGGAGNSPLHF; cdr3_nt: TGTGCCAGCAGTTACCTGTCGGGGGGCGCCGGTAATTCACCCCTCCACTTT; clone_size: many; d_call: -; v_call: TRBV27; j_call: TRBJ1-6
cdr3_aa: CAAQEELISGANVLTF; cdr3_nt: TGTGCCGCGCAAGAGGAACTAATCTCTGGGGCCAACGTCCTGACTTTC; clone_size: few; d_call: -; v_call: TRBV6-1; j_call: TRBJ2-6
cdr3_aa: CASSLSYFGQGGTDTQYF; cdr3_nt: TGTGCCAGCAGCTTATCATATTTCGGACAGGGAGGAACAGATACGCAGTATTTT; clone_size: many; d_call: TRBD1; v_call: TRBV7-9; j_call: TRBJ2-3
cdr3_aa: CASSLGQGHQPQHF; cdr3_nt: TGTGCCAGCAGCTTGGGACAGGGGCATCAGCCCCAGCATTTT; clone_size: many; d_call: TRBD1; v_call: TRBV7-2; j_call: TRBJ1-5
cdr3_aa: CASSPLPDRGSQETQYF; cdr3_nt: TGTGCCAGCAGCCCCCTCCCGGACAGGGGGAGCCAAGAGACCCAGTACTTC; clone_size: -; d_call: TRBD1; v_call: TRBV14; j_call: TRBJ2-5
cdr3_aa: CATRPTTKETQYF; cdr3_nt: TGTGCCACAAGACCAACAACGAAAGAGACCCAGTACTTC; clone_size: many; d_call: -; v_call: TRBV6-2/TRBV6-3; j_call: TRBJ2-5
cdr3_aa: CSARDGLPTGTNQPQHF; cdr3_nt: TGCAGTGCGAGAGACGGACTACCGACAGGTACCAATCAGCCCCAGCATTTT; clone_size: many; d_call: -; v_call: TRBV20-1; j_call: TRBJ1-5
cdr3_aa: CASSFSNYGYTF; cdr3_nt: TGTGCCAGCAGTTTCAGCAACTATGGCTACACCTTC; clone_size: many; d_call: -; v_call: TRBV12-3/TRBV12-4; j_call: TRBJ1-2
cdr3_aa: CASSGTGTGSYEQYF; cdr3_nt: TGTGCCAGCAGCGGAACCGGGACAGGGTCCTACGAGCAGTACTTC; clone_size: few; d_call: TRBD1; v_call: TRBV9; j_call: TRBJ2-7
cdr3_aa: CASRMDNNEQFF; cdr3_nt: TGTGCCAGCAGAATGGACAACAATGAGCAGTTCTTC; clone_size: many; d_call: -; v_call: TRBV7-9; j_call: TRBJ2-1
cdr3_aa: CASSSTGTGYSPLHF; cdr3_nt: TGTGCCAGCAGCTCAACCGGGACAGGGTACTCACCCCTCCACTTT; clone_size: many; d_call: TRBD1; v_call: TRBV7-2; j_call: TRBJ1-6
cdr3_aa: CAWSRGDLNQPQHF; cdr3_nt: TGTGCCTGGAGTCGGGGGGATCTCAATCAGCCCCAGCATTTT; clone_size: -; d_call: -; v_call: TRBV30; j_call: TRBJ1-5
cdr3_aa: CSARRSGGQETQYF; cdr3_nt: TGCAGTGCTAGAAGGTCCGGGGGCCAAGAGACCCAGTACTTC; clone_size: -; d_call: -; v_call: TRBV20-1; j_call: TRBJ2-5
cdr3_aa: CASSLGSGVNEQFF; cdr3_nt: TGTGCCAGCAGCTTAGGATCAGGGGTCAATGAGCAGTTCTTC; clone_size: many; d_call: -; v_call: TRBV11-2; j_call: TRBJ2-1
cdr3_aa: CASSVDAGTGSHEQYF; cdr3_nt: TGCGCCAGCAGCGTGGATGCCGGGACAGGGTCCCACGAGCAGTACTTC; clone_size: many; d_call: TRBD1; v_call: TRBV5-1; j_call: TRBJ2-7